The subject of this entry is one T cell receptor beta chain. Its cognate antigen is unknown. Germline loops: CDR1 LGHNT, CDR2 FRNRAP. V gave up 0 bases and J gave up 4 bases; unmatched junction bases: 9. This CDR3 has 17 residues. This sample was taken from a study of cytomegalovirus exposure and HLA in healthy donors. General study results and limits: That first-cohort TCR clusters tended to co-occur in the 95 to 150 validation repertoires was found in a later analysis. Cytomegalovirus association was assigned to under 200 TCR beta chains.

Sequencing used immunoSEQ multiplex PCR; TCRdb keeps in-frame clones, though not all of them. Of approximately 220,000 clones listed, about 90% are singletons. Material for sequencing was PBMCs. The rearrangement uses TRBV12-5 and TRBJ1-2; 9 bases agree with TRBD1. The receptor was derived from a woman younger than 30 in good health and CMV-seronegative. The CDR3 sequence: CASGLVPTTGGSYGYTF. As DNA, the CDR3 is TGTGCTAGTGGTTTGGTTCCAACGACAGGGGGGAGCTATGGCTACACCTTC.